Listed here are 20 T cell receptor beta chains from one sample, sequenced in a study of identical twins. In TCRdb, the 5' RACE reads were re-called with MiXCR into one record per CDR3 protein. The sample shows 700,000 or so distinct CDR3 sequences, 8.5% to 9% of them seen only once. These data also formed part of another study, on yellow fever vaccine responses in identical twins.

Sequencing used PBMCs. These receptors all stem from a woman aged 18 to 35 in good health.

The chain recombines TRBV7-2 with TRBJ2-7, with a weak D call TRBD2 (5 bases). The V end lost 6 bases, the J end lost 7 bases, and 22 bases lay between the germline ends. The CDR3 is 15 amino acids. CDR1 and CDR2 (germline): SGHTA, FQGNSA. CDR3 in DNA: TGTGCCAGCAGACGGGATGTCAGCCCGGTCTGGGAGCAGTACTTC. Encoded protein: CASRRDVSPVWEQYF.

The chain is built from TRBV7-2 and TRBJ2-3, with 8 bases fitting TRBD2. V lost 6 bases, J lost 4 bases, and 6 bases stayed unmatched. Germline V gives CDR1 SGHTA, CDR2 FQGNSA. The CDR3 extends over 14 amino acids. The CDR3 DNA is TGTGCCAGCAGTCGGACTAGCTTCGCAGATACGCAGTATTTT. Protein sequence: CASSRTSFADTQYF.

This clonotype was recorded many times. J is TRBJ2-5 and V is TRBV12-3 or TRBV12-4; no reliable D call. V was trimmed by 0 bases and J by 11 bases, leaving 13 bases between them. CDR3 length: 13 residues. For the CDR3, the DNA is TGTGCCAGCAGTTTAGCGGGCAGCAGGTGGCAGTACTTC. Encoded protein: CASSLAGSRWQYF.

This clonotype was seen a handful of times. V and J are TRBV6-4 and TRBJ2-3, with 8 bases identical to TRBD2. The length of the CDR3 is 14 residues. CDR1 is MRHNA, CDR2 SNTAGT, per germline. With 4 bases clipped from V and 1 base from J, the junction kept 1 base outside the gene matches. The CDR3 nucleotides are TGTGCCAGCAGTGGAGCGGGGGGCACAGATACGCAGTATTTT. Its translation: CASSGAGGTDTQYF.

The rearrangement uses TRBV4-1 and TRBJ2-7, with TRBD1 matching over 10 bases. V was pared by 4 bases and J by 2 bases, with 5 bases of the junction left unmatched. CDR1 is MGHRA and CDR2 is YSYEKL in the germline V gene. The CDR3 contains 15 residues. Written as DNA, the CDR3 is TGCGCCAGCAGCCCGGGACAGGGGTATACCTACGAGCAGTACTTC. The encoded protein is CASSPGQGYTYEQYF.

There are a few counts of this clonotype. V is TRBV12-3 or TRBV12-4 and J is TRBJ1-1; D is unresolved. This CDR3 has 13 residues. V was shortened by 4 bases and J by 1 base, with 7 bases between the two germline ends. CDR3 residues: CASSSRKNTEAFF. CDR3 nucleotide sequence: TGTGCCAGCAGTTCAAGGAAGAACACTGAAGCTTTCTTT.

This clonotype was found a few times. This rearrangement joins TRBV5-1 to TRBJ1-3; maybe TRBD1 (6 bases). Germline-derived CDR1 and CDR2 are SGHRS and YFSETQ. There are 16 residues in the CDR3. V was shortened by 0 bases and J by 0 bases, with 10 bases between the two germline ends. The chain's CDR3 is CASSLGTAGSGNTIYF. CDR3 DNA sequence: TGCGCCAGCAGCTTGGGGACAGCAGGCTCTGGAAACACCATATATTTT.

The chain joins TRBV29-1 to TRBJ1-1, with 7 positions matching TRBD1. The ends lost 1 base at V and 1 base at J; junction bases unmatched: 3. The CDR3 sequence is 14 residues long. The germline V gene encodes CDR1 SQVTM and CDR2 ANQGSEA. The chain's CDR3 is CSVEGRDRNTEAFF. DNA of the CDR3: TGCAGCGTTGAAGGACGGGACAGGAACACTGAAGCTTTCTTT.

This clonotype was seen repeatedly, ten times or more. The genes are TRBV7-2 and TRBJ2-3; no definite D call. The CDR3 is made up of 15 amino acids. Deletions cut 1 base from V and 4 bases from J, with 12 bases between. CDR1 is SGHTA and CDR2 is FQGNSA in the germline V gene. CDR3 protein: CASSLVFQRSDTQYF. CDR3 bases: TGTGCCAGCAGCTTAGTTTTCCAGAGGTCAGATACGCAGTATTTT.

The chain has TRBV10-1 and TRBJ2-3; 13 bases are a match to TRBD2. Per germline, CDR1 WNHNN and CDR2 SYGVQD (reference sequence). This CDR3 is built from 17 residues. V shed 6 bases, J shed 4 bases, and the junction held 10 bases outside the gene matches. CDR3 sequence: CASSRGTSGIGADTQYF. The CDR3 coding sequence is TGCGCCAGCAGCCGCGGGACTAGCGGGATCGGCGCAGATACGCAGTATTTT.

This clonotype was counted a few times. This chain uses TRBV19 with TRBJ2-1; D gene uncertain. The germline V gene has CDR1 LNHDA and CDR2 SQIVND (reference sequence). V shed 9 bases and J shed 1 base, with 13 bases lying between them. This CDR3 has 14 amino acids. The chain's CDR3 is CASRSERSYNEQFF. The CDR3 coding sequence is TGTGCCAGCAGAAGCGAGAGGTCCTACAATGAGCAGTTCTTC.

The chain employs TRBV24-1 and TRBJ2-7; D is undetermined. The germline V gene has CDR1 KGHDR and CDR2 SFDVKD. Trimming pared 3 bases from V and 6 bases from J, leaving 5 bases between. The CDR3 totals 11 residues. The CDR3 DNA reads as TGTGCCACCAGTGATCTAGGCGAGCAGTACTTC. It is translated as CATSDLGEQYF.

The genes are TRBV4-2 and TRBJ2-7; 9 positions agree with TRBD2. Trimming at V came to 0 bases and at J to 1 base, leaving 4 bases not matched to a gene. This CDR3 has 16 residues. CDR1 is LGHNA and CDR2 is YNFKEQ in the germline V gene. CDR3 DNA sequence: TGTGCCAGCAGCCAAGAGGGCGGGAGGGGTTCCTACGAGCAGTACTTC. It specifies CASSQEGGRGSYEQYF.

The chain links TRBV20-1 to TRBJ2-3; 7 positions match TRBD2. The CDR3 spans 14 residues. Per the germline V gene, CDR1 is DFQATT and CDR2 is SNEGSKA (reference sequence). Trimming removed 6 bases from V and 2 bases from J; junction bases left unmatched: 8. CDR3 sequence (DNA): TGCAGTGCCCCGCTAGCGGCAATCACAGATACGCAGTATTTT. Translating gives CSAPLAAITDTQYF.

This clonotype was counted many times. This rearrangement joins TRBV29-1 to TRBJ2-3; TRBD1 matches 7 bases. V was pared by 5 bases and J by 2 bases, with 4 bases of the junction left unmatched. In germline, CDR1 is SQVTM, CDR2 ANQGSEA. This CDR3 has 13 amino acids. DNA of the CDR3: TGCAGCGTTCTGACAGGGACCACAGATACGCAGTATTTT. Protein sequence: CSVLTGTTDTQYF.

In this sample, this clonotype turned up a few times. The rearrangement uses TRBV5-5 and TRBJ2-7; TRBD2 matches at 7 bases. Trimming cost V 4 bases and J 2 bases; bases outside gene matches: 9. The V gene's germline CDR1 is SGHKS and CDR2 YYEKEE (reference sequence). This CDR3 comprises 15 residues. CDR3 region: CASSRREDPTYEQYF. The CDR3 DNA reads TGTGCCAGCAGCCGACGGGAGGACCCCACCTACGAGCAGTACTTC.

This clonotype showed up many times. The rearrangement joins TRBV20-1 to TRBJ2-5; D is ambiguous. The CDR3 runs to 12 residues. CDR1 DFQATT and CDR2 SNEGSKA come from the germline V gene (reference sequence). Trimming cost V 3 bases and J 2 bases, with 7 bases left between them. CDR3 protein: CSARSGQETQYF. CDR3 DNA: TGCAGTGCTAGGTCCGGACAAGAGACCCAGTACTTC.

This clonotype occurred many times. V and J are TRBV6-1 and TRBJ2-2, with TRBD2 as a possible D gene (6 bases). The germline V and J ends were trimmed by 5 bases and 0 bases, with 7 bases remaining between them. This CDR3 is 14 amino acids long. Germline V gene sequence: CDR1 MNHNS, CDR2 SASEGT. This CDR3 is CASSPSANTGELFF. Written as DNA, the CDR3 is TGTGCCAGCAGTCCTAGCGCGAACACCGGGGAGCTGTTTTTT.

This clonotype was observed a handful of times. The chain recombines TRBV20-1 with TRBJ1-1; D is unclear. The CDR3 loop spans 14 amino acids. Germline CDR1 is DFQATT and CDR2 is SNEGSKA (reference sequence). Deletions cut 1 base from V and 1 base from J, with 10 bases between. CDR3 region: CSARARRGNTEAFF. For the CDR3, the DNA is TGCAGTGCTAGAGCTCGAAGAGGGAACACTGAAGCTTTCTTT.

This clonotype was seen more than once but under ten times. The chain is built from TRBV2 and TRBJ2-3; 7 bases fit TRBD2. This CDR3 has 12 residues. V was pared by 8 bases and J by 6 bases, with 5 bases of the junction left unmatched. The germline V gene encodes CDR1 SNHLY and CDR2 FYNNEI. The CDR3 DNA is TGTGCCAGCCAGCGGGACGGGGATACGCAGTATTTT. It encodes CASQRDGDTQYF.